These 23 T cell receptor beta chains came from one sample sequenced in a study of T cell responses to AZD1222 COVID-19 vaccine. Repertoires were generated with immunoSEQ multiplex PCR, while TCRdb's copy carries only in-frame clones and drops some. The sample has 55,000 to 80,000 clones; around 83% are singletons. Here the sequenced sample was peripheral blood, taken on day 0 of AZD1222 vaccination. The receptors here all came from an adult in good health.

The CDR3 loop reads CASSKAGKDYNEQFF. CDR3 nucleotides: TGTGCCAGCAGCAAAGCAGGGAAGGACTACAATGAGCAGTTCTTC. The gene calls are TRBV21-1 and TRBJ2-1. TRBV21-1 is a pseudogene locus. This CDR3 contains 15 residues.

The J gene is TRBJ1-5, the V gene TRBV2, with 9 bases aligning to TRBD1. Germline loops: CDR1 SNHLY, CDR2 FYNNEI. Trimming cost V 5 bases and J 7 bases; bases outside gene matches: 9. The CDR3 extends over 15 amino acids. The CDR3 spells CASSSGTGLWQPQHF. The CDR3 DNA reads TGTGCCAGCAGTTCCGGGACAGGGTTGTGGCAGCCCCAGCATTTT.

The gene calls are TRBV27 and TRBJ1-1; D is undetermined. In germline, CDR1 is MNHEY, CDR2 SMNVEV (reference sequence). This CDR3 region has 13 residues. V was cut by 3 bases and J by 3 bases, with 8 bases left in between. The DNA of the CDR3 is TGTGCCAGCAGTTTCACAGTGGACACTGAAGCTTTCTTT. It yields the protein CASSFTVDTEAFF.

The rearrangement links TRBV27 to TRBJ2-3, with D uncertain. The CDR3 is 13 amino acids. The V end lost 5 bases, the J end lost 4 bases, and 10 bases lay between the germline ends. Per the germline V gene, CDR1 is MNHEY and CDR2 is SMNVEV (reference sequence). CDR3 nucleotides: TGTGCCAGCAGTGTGAGACGGTCAGATACGCAGTATTTT. This sequence encodes CASSVRRSDTQYF.

The chain is built from TRBV12-3 or TRBV12-4 and TRBJ2-2; D call uncertain. V lost 5 bases, J lost 5 bases, and 9 bases lay in between. The CDR3 loop spans 13 amino acids. This CDR3 reads CASSTERTGELFF. CDR3 nucleotides: TGTGCCAGCAGTACGGAGAGGACCGGGGAGCTGTTTTTT.

This clone was recorded only once. The chain has TRBV6-1 and TRBJ1-1; weak D call: TRBD1 (6 bases). The V gene's germline CDR1 is MNHNS and CDR2 SASEGT. V was cut by 1 base and J by 0 bases, with 18 bases left in between. The CDR3 contains 18 residues. The CDR3 nucleotides are TGTGCCAGCAGTGAAGTTTATTGGGGGCTTATCATGAACACTGAAGCTTTCTTT. It is translated as CASSEVYWGLIMNTEAFF.

Here the CDR3 reads CASSPTGQDRADTQYF. In nucleotides, the CDR3 is TGTGCCAGCTCACCGACCGGACAGGATCGCGCAGATACGCAGTATTTT. V and J are TRBV18 and TRBJ2-3; 7 nucleotides agree with TRBD1. This CDR3 region has 16 residues. Trimming removed 3 bases from V and 4 bases from J; junction bases left unmatched: 10. CDR1 and CDR2 (germline): KGHSH, LQKENI.

This clone has more than one count but fewer than ten. The chain joins TRBV6-5 to TRBJ2-3, with 7 bases fitting TRBD1. There are 15 residues in the CDR3. V was clipped by 4 bases and J by 2 bases; unmatched bases: 6. The germline gives CDR1 MNHEY, CDR2 SVGAGI. As DNA, the CDR3 is TGTGCCAGCAGTTTCACAGGGGTCGACACAGATACGCAGTATTTT. As protein: CASSFTGVDTDTQYF.

The chain has TRBV10-3 and TRBJ1-1, with 10 bases aligning to TRBD1. Per germline, CDR1 ENHRY and CDR2 SYGVKD. V was pared by 6 bases and J by 4 bases, with 5 bases of the junction left unmatched. This CDR3 comprises 14 residues. This CDR3 is CAISGQGVTTEAFF. In DNA form, the CDR3 reads TGTGCCATCAGCGGACAGGGGGTCACCACTGAAGCTTTCTTT.

The chain links TRBV19 to TRBJ1-5; D ambiguous. The CDR3 loop spans 16 amino acids. The germline V gene encodes CDR1 LNHDA and CDR2 SQIVND (reference sequence). V was trimmed by 5 bases and J by 6 bases, leaving 20 bases between them. The CDR3 DNA reads as TGTGCCAGTAGTCCCTCGACCGACGGCGGCCGTCAGCCCCAGCATTTT. Translating it yields CASSPSTDGGRQPQHF.

CDR3 loop: CASSAPLDTQYF. In DNA, the CDR3 is TGTGCCAGCAGTGCACCTCTGGATACGCAGTATTTT. The chain combines TRBV6-2 or TRBV6-3 with TRBJ2-3; D is unclear. The germline V gene has CDR1 MNHEY and CDR2 SVGEGT. This CDR3 contains 12 residues. V dropped 5 bases and J dropped 6 bases, with 9 bases sitting between them.

J is TRBJ2-5 and V is TRBV11-2; the match to TRBD2 covers 9 bases. The CDR3 loop spans 15 amino acids. The V segment lost 1 base and the J segment 5 bases; nucleotides outside the gene matches: 5. Germline loops: CDR1 SGHAT, CDR2 FQNNGV. CDR3 in amino acids: CASSLGGGVWETQYF. CDR3 nucleotide sequence: TGTGCCAGCAGCTTAGGCGGGGGGGTGTGGGAGACCCAGTACTTC.

The rearrangement joins TRBV7-3 to TRBJ2-2; no clear D gene. Germline V gene sequence: CDR1 SGHTA, CDR2 FQGTGA. Trimming cost V 8 bases and J 4 bases, with 11 bases left between them. CDR3 size: 13 residues. The CDR3 sequence: CASRRDGTGELFF. CDR3 coding DNA: TGTGCCAGCCGCCGCGATGGCACCGGGGAGCTGTTTTTT.

This clone came up a few times. The chain links TRBV19 to TRBJ1-1, with D hard to call. This CDR3 is built from 13 residues. CDR1 LNHDA and CDR2 SQIVND come from the germline V gene (reference sequence). Trimming cost V 1 base and J 8 bases, with 11 bases left between them. The CDR3 protein is CASSIGSVSEAFF. As DNA, the CDR3 is TGTGCCAGTAGTATAGGGTCCGTCTCAGAAGCTTTCTTT.

The gene calls are TRBV25-1 and TRBJ1-2; 10 bases are shared with TRBD1. This CDR3 spans 14 amino acids. Germline CDR1 MGHDK, CDR2 SYGVNS. With 3 bases clipped from V and 11 bases from J, the junction kept 9 bases outside the gene matches. The CDR3 sequence is CASSDSGTGAPYTF. The CDR3 coding sequence is TGTGCCAGCAGTGACTCCGGGACAGGGGCTCCTTACACCTTC.

The V call is TRBV18, the J call TRBJ2-3; D unresolved. The ends were cut back, 6 bases at V and 2 bases at J, with 9 bases in the middle. Per germline, CDR1 KGHSH and CDR2 LQKENI. There are 13 residues in the CDR3. This CDR3 is CASSRPATDTQYF. As DNA, the CDR3 is TGTGCCAGCTCCCGCCCAGCCACAGATACGCAGTATTTT.

The V gene is TRBV15, the J gene TRBJ1-5; 8 nucleotides line up with TRBD1. Germline CDR1 LNHNV, CDR2 YYDKDF (reference sequence). The V and J ends lost 5 bases and 0 bases, in that order; junction bases with no gene match: 9. The CDR3 extends over 17 amino acids. The CDR3 protein is CATSVRQGSFSNQPQHF. Here the CDR3 DNA reads TGTGCCACCAGCGTCCGACAGGGGTCCTTTAGCAATCAGCCCCAGCATTTT.

This chain uses TRBV9 with TRBJ1-1; D uncertain. CDR1 SGDLS and CDR2 YYNGEE come from the germline V gene. The CDR3 totals 13 residues. The V end lost 3 bases, the J end lost 9 bases, and 15 bases lay between the germline ends. The CDR3 is CASSGTPWDKAFF. The CDR3, as DNA: TGTGCCAGCAGCGGTACCCCGTGGGATAAAGCTTTCTTT.

The V and J genes are TRBV29-1 and TRBJ2-2; the D gene is possibly TRBD2 (6 bases). CDR1 is SQVTM, CDR2 ANQGSEA, per germline. The CDR3 sequence is 14 residues long. The ends were cut back, 7 bases at V and 0 bases at J, with 12 bases in the middle. DNA for the CDR3: TGCAGCGCCGGCGGGGCTACGAACACCGGGGAGCTGTTTTTT. Protein: CSAGGATNTGELFF.

The chain couples TRBV3-1 (or the pseudogene TRBV3-2) to TRBJ1-2, with 8 bases lining up with TRBD1. The CDR3 spans 13 residues. CDR1 and CDR2 from the germline V gene are LGHDT and YNNKEL (reference sequence). The trim removed 1 base at V and 6 bases at J, leaving 1 base unmatched. CDR3: CASSQGQGHGYTF. CDR3 nucleotide sequence: TGTGCCAGCAGCCAAGGACAGGGGCATGGCTACACCTTC.

The table lists this clone with a few counts. The chain combines TRBV11-2 with TRBJ2-7; D unresolved. Germline CDR1 reads SGHAT; CDR2 reads FQNNGV. V lost 1 base and J 3 bases, leaving 7 bases between the germline ends. The CDR3 length is 13 residues. The CDR3 loop is CASSLAAYYEQYF. Here the CDR3 DNA reads TGTGCCAGCAGCTTAGCAGCCTACTACGAGCAGTACTTC.

This CDR3 reads CASRGVSSGNTIYF. In DNA form, the CDR3 reads TGTGCCAGTCGGGGGGTGAGCTCTGGAAACACCATATATTTT. The chain is built from TRBV19 and TRBJ1-3; a weak D match, TRBD1 (5 bases). The CDR3 has 14 residues. Trimming pared 8 bases from V and 0 bases from J, leaving 11 bases between. Germline assignment: CDR1 LNHDA and CDR2 SQIVND (reference sequence).

V gene TRBV2 combines with J gene TRBJ1-3, with 7 positions matching TRBD1. CDR1 is SNHLY and CDR2 is FYNNEI in the germline V gene. The CDR3 is 16 amino acids. The V gene end was trimmed by 5 bases and the J gene end by 1 base; junction bases not matched to a gene: 8. The CDR3 DNA sequence: TGTGCCAGCAGTCGGGACAGTATTCGATCTGGAAACACCATATATTTT. The encoded protein is CASSRDSIRSGNTIYF.